This is a list of T cell receptor beta chains from one sample in a study of T cells in Graves' hyperthyroidism and ophthalmopathy. TCRdb fed the multiplex PCR reads into MiXCR, producing one record per CDR3 protein. The top ten clones hold approximately 32% of a sample with a few hundred thousand distinct CDR3 sequences, more than 15% of them seen once. The sample consisted of blood. Receptors originate from a woman in her 30s with Graves' ophthalmopathy. Each CDR3 is given with its conserved first and last residue. D genes are given only for firm matches. Clone size is stated in some rows and not others, as once, few, many or a class when expanded.

j_call v_call d_call clone_size cdr3_nt cdr3_aa
TRBJ2-7 TRBV20-1 TRBD1 - TGCAGTGCTAGCCTGACAGGGTCAGGGTACGAGCAGTACTTC CSASLTGSGYEQYF
TRBJ2-3 TRBV29-1 - - TGCAGCGCCAAAAAGGGATCCAAGGATACGCAGTATTTT CSAKKGSKDTQYF
TRBJ2-7 TRBV6-2/TRBV6-3 - many TGTGCCAGCAGTTATCGGGCTTACGAGCAGTACTTC CASSYRAYEQYF
TRBJ2-7 TRBV13 - many TGTGCCAGCAGCCCGGGAAGTAGAAACTCTTACGAGCAGTACTTC CASSPGSRNSYEQYF
TRBJ2-3 TRBV5-6 - many TGTGCCAGCAGCTTGGAGGCGGGGTTCACAGATACGCAGTATTTT CASSLEAGFTDTQYF
TRBJ2-6 TRBV5-6 - - TGTGCCAGCAGAAATTTAAGGGAGCCTATCCGCCCTGGGGCCAACGTCCTGACTTTC CASRNLREPIRPGANVLTF
TRBJ2-2 TRBV7-2 TRBD2 - TGTGCCAGCAGTCCAGAGCGGGAGCGAAGGGAGCTGTTTTTT CASSPERERRELFF
TRBJ2-7 TRBV12-3/TRBV12-4 - many TGTGCCAGCAGCTACGGGCTGGGGCTAGCCCGCGAGCAGTACTTC CASSYGLGLAREQYF
TRBJ2-3 TRBV6-5 TRBD2 - TGTGCCAGCAGTACTGGACTAGCGGGGGGCACAGATACGCAGTATTTT CASSTGLAGGTDTQYF
TRBJ2-1 TRBV3-1 - many TGTGCCAGCAGCCGCCCACACAGGAGCAATGAGCAGTTCTTC CASSRPHRSNEQFF
TRBJ2-7 TRBV28 - - TGTGCCAGCAGTTTGGGTGGAGGGGGCGGGTACGAGCAGTACTTC CASSLGGGGGYEQYF
TRBJ2-3 TRBV15 - many TGTGCCACCAGCACCCTGGCAGGGTCAGATACGCAGTATTTT CATSTLAGSDTQYF
TRBJ1-5 TRBV10-3 - - TGTGCCTCCAGCCAGTCGGATCAGCCCCAGCATTTT CASSQSDQPQHF
TRBJ2-1 TRBV11-2 TRBD2 - TGTGCCAGCAGCTTAGATCTTCTAGCGGGTACCTACAATGAGCAGTTCTTC CASSLDLLAGTYNEQFF
TRBJ2-1 TRBV19 TRBD2 few TGTGCCAGTAGTCCCTCCTCCAGCGGGAGGTTCGATGAGCAGTTCTTC CASSPSSSGRFDEQFF
TRBJ2-7 TRBV9 - - TGTGCCAGCAGCGCCGCCGGGACGGCGACCTACGAGCAGTACTTC CASSAAGTATYEQYF
TRBJ2-6 TRBV4-1 - - TGCGCCAGCAGCTCCCTCAGGCTACAGGTTTTCTCTGGGGCCAACGTCCTGACTTTC CASSSLRLQVFSGANVLTF
TRBJ1-4 TRBV5-1 TRBD1 many TGCGCCAGCAGCTCACAGGGGGCAGGGGAAAAACTGTTTTTT CASSSQGAGEKLFF
TRBJ1-1 TRBV6-1 - - TGTGCCTGCCATGGACGGCCCGGGTTTGAAGCTTTCTTT CACHGRPGFEAFF
TRBJ2-5 TRBV9 TRBD1 - TGTGCCAGCAGCGGATCAGGGGGTCAAGAGACCCAGTACTTC CASSGSGGQETQYF
TRBJ2-1 TRBV28 - many TGTGCCAGCAGTTTAGCGACTTTAGCGAATTACAATGAGCAGTTCTTC CASSLATLANYNEQFF
TRBJ2-5 TRBV27 TRBD2 many TGTGCCAGCAGTCAACTTGGACTAGCCGGAGAGACCCAGTACTTC CASSQLGLAGETQYF
TRBJ1-2 TRBV7-2 - many TGTGCCAGCAGCTTAGGGGAAGCTAACTATGGCTACACCTTC CASSLGEANYGYTF
TRBJ2-3 TRBV20-1 TRBD2 many TGCAGTGGGGGACTAGCGGCAGATACGCAGTATTTT CSGGLAADTQYF
TRBJ1-1 TRBV27 TRBD1 many TGTGCCAGCAGTTCCGGGACAGGGAACACTGAAGCTTTCTTT CASSSGTGNTEAFF
TRBJ2-5 TRBV10-3 TRBD1 few TGTGCCGCAACAGGGGGTGTACAAGAGACCCAGTACTTC CAATGGVQETQYF
TRBJ1-1 TRBV7-2 - - TGTGCCAGCAGAATGGGACCAGGGGTCACTGAAGCTTTCTTT CASRMGPGVTEAFF
TRBJ1-1 TRBV29-1 - - TGCAGCGCTTTCGTTCTGAACACTGAAGCTTTCTTT CSAFVLNTEAFF
TRBJ1-5 TRBV20-1 - - TGCAGTGCTAGAGAGGCAGGTCACCCGAATCAGCCCCAGCATTTT CSAREAGHPNQPQHF
TRBJ2-1 TRBV19 - few TGTGCCAGTAGTTCAGGTGGCGATGAGCAGTTCTTC CASSSGGDEQFF
TRBJ1-2 TRBV7-9 - few TGTGCCAGCAGCTTAAGCGAGGGGATTAAAGGCTACACCTTC CASSLSEGIKGYTF
TRBJ2-3 TRBV20-1 - many TGCAGTGCTAGCCGCGACGGGGGCACAGATACGCAGTATTTT CSASRDGGTDTQYF
TRBJ1-6 TRBV28 - few TGTGCCAGCACGGTAGGGGAGTCACCCCTCCACTTT CASTVGESPLHF
TRBJ2-2 TRBV7-8 - few TGTGCCAGCAGCTTAGTTACTAGCTCCGGGGAGCTGTTTTTT CASSLVTSSGELFF
TRBJ1-5 TRBV28 - few TGTGCCAGCAGTTTGAGCAGGGAAGGTCAGCCCCAGCATTTT CASSLSREGQPQHF
TRBJ1-2 TRBV11-3 TRBD1 many TGTGCCAGCAGCTTAGAACCGACAGGGAACGGCTACACCTTC CASSLEPTGNGYTF
TRBJ1-1 TRBV28 - many TGTGCCAGCAGTTTACAGGACACTGAAGCTTTCTTT CASSLQDTEAFF
TRBJ2-7 TRBV27 - many TGTGCCAGCAGTTCAGTCGGGGGTTCTTTCGAGCAGTACTTC CASSSVGGSFEQYF
TRBJ2-3 TRBV15 TRBD2 - TGTGCCACCAGCACCGAAGTGGGACAACCGGGACTAGCGGGAATAACAGATACGCAGTATTTT CATSTEVGQPGLAGITDTQYF
TRBJ2-7 TRBV7-2 TRBD2 many TGTGCCAGCAGCTTTGGGACTAGCGGGGTACCCGCATACGAGCAGTACTTC CASSFGTSGVPAYEQYF
TRBJ1-5 TRBV19 - few TGTGCCACGAAAATCCCAGCTAGCAATCAGCCCCAGCATTTT CATKIPASNQPQHF
TRBJ2-1 TRBV5-1 - many TGCGCCAGCAGCTTGAATTCGGATTCAAGCTCCTACAATGAGCAGTTCTTC CASSLNSDSSSYNEQFF
TRBJ1-2 TRBV20-1 - many TGCAGTGCTGGGGACACCTACCGAAGCTACACCTTC CSAGDTYRSYTF
TRBJ2-7 TRBV27 - few TGTGCCAGCAGTTTCCTCGGAGCCTCCTACGAGCAGTACTTC CASSFLGASYEQYF
TRBJ2-7 TRBV5-1 TRBD1 - TGCGCCAGCAGCCCACGGAAAAGGGACAGGACGAGCTCCTACGAGCAGTACTTC CASSPRKRDRTSSYEQYF
TRBJ2-5 TRBV28 TRBD1 many TGTGCCAGCAGCCCCGACAGGGGCAGAGGAGAGACCCAGTACTTC CASSPDRGRGETQYF
TRBJ2-1 TRBV2 TRBD2 - TGTGCCAGCACCAAAAGCGGGAGGGTCGATGAGCAGCTCTTC CASTKSGRVDEQLF
TRBJ2-1 TRBV2 TRBD2 - TGTGCCAGCAGTGAACGCGGGGGCTACAATGAGCAGTTCTTC CASSERGGYNEQFF
TRBJ2-1 TRBV6-1 - many TGTGCCAGCAGAACCGGACAGTCCTACAATGAGCAGTTCTTC CASRTGQSYNEQFF
TRBJ2-7 TRBV6-2/TRBV6-3 TRBD1 few TGTGCCAGCTTCAACAGGGGCTCCTACGAGCAGTACTTC CASFNRGSYEQYF
TRBJ2-7 TRBV6-1 - few TGTGCCACCACCATAGACCAGGGAGACGAGCAGTACTTC CATTIDQGDEQYF
TRBJ1-1 TRBV28 - many TGTGCCAGCATCCAAGACAGTAACACTGAAGCTTTCTTT CASIQDSNTEAFF
TRBJ2-1 TRBV27 TRBD2 many TGTGCCAGCAGTGGGGGGACTAGCGGCTACAATGAGCAGTTCTTC CASSGGTSGYNEQFF
TRBJ2-7 TRBV5-4 - few TGTGCCAGCAGCTTGGGGGGACGGGTGAGCTCCTACGAGCAGTACTTC CASSLGGRVSSYEQYF
TRBJ2-5 TRBV20-1 - many TGCAGTGCTAGCCACATCCAAGAGACCCAGTACTTC CSASHIQETQYF
TRBJ2-1 TRBV27 TRBD2 many TGTGCCAGCATCTCCGGGACTAGCGGAAACAATGAGCAGTTCTTC CASISGTSGNNEQFF
TRBJ2-1 TRBV13 - - TGTGCCAGCAGCCAAGGACAGTACTACAATGAGCAGTTCTTC CASSQGQYYNEQFF
TRBJ1-1 TRBV12-3/TRBV12-4 - many TGTGCCAGCAGCTCCGGGCTCACTGAAGCTTTCTTT CASSSGLTEAFF
TRBJ2-3 TRBV19 - few TGTGCCAGTAGTATGAGGGAACGGGCCACAGGTTCAGATACGCAGTATTTT CASSMRERATGSDTQYF
TRBJ2-7 TRBV28 - many TGTGCCAGCAGTCTCTACGGACTAAGCCTCTACGAGCAGTACTTC CASSLYGLSLYEQYF